A selection of T cell receptor beta chains follows, all from one sample in a study of memory CD4+ T cells and cytomegalovirus serostatus. The method was immunoSEQ multiplex PCR; TCRdb's version includes in-frame clones alone and lacks a portion of them. The sample contains 56,000 or so clones, about 78% of which appear only once. Sequenced: memory CD4+ T cells from blood. Receptor source: an adult in good health and CMV-seronegative. Some clones in this sample may be carry-over from other donors' samples. Each CDR3 is given with its conserved first and last residue. The D gene is left open where the match is weak. Not every row has a clone size; where given, it reads once, few, many or a size class.

j_call: TRBJ2-5; v_call: TRBV6-1; d_call: .; clone_size: .; cdr3_nt: TGTGCCAGCAGTATAGGCTCCTCCCAAGAGACCCAGTACTTC; cdr3_aa: CASSIGSSQETQYF
j_call: TRBJ2-3; v_call: TRBV2; d_call: .; clone_size: .; cdr3_nt: TGTGCCAGCAGGAGGGTCTTCTCTAGCACAGATACGCAGTATTTT; cdr3_aa: CASRRVFSSTDTQYF
j_call: TRBJ1-1; v_call: TRBV14; d_call: .; clone_size: .; cdr3_nt: TGTGCCAGCAGCCAAGGCCTGCAGCTTGGAGCTTTCTTT; cdr3_aa: CASSQGLQLGAFF
j_call: TRBJ1-5; v_call: TRBV19; d_call: TRBD1; clone_size: .; cdr3_nt: TGTGCCAGTAGCGTGACAGGGGGCAACGGTCAGCCCCAGCATTTT; cdr3_aa: CASSVTGGNGQPQHF
j_call: TRBJ1-5; v_call: TRBV6-5; d_call: .; clone_size: .; cdr3_nt: TGTGCCAGCAGTCCCACAGGGTCCGAGAATCAGCCCCAGCATTTT; cdr3_aa: CASSPTGSENQPQHF
j_call: TRBJ2-3; v_call: TRBV6-6; d_call: .; clone_size: .; cdr3_nt: TGTGCCAGCAAGCGACGAAAAACAGATACGCAGTATTTT; cdr3_aa: CASKRRKTDTQYF
j_call: TRBJ2-7; v_call: TRBV5-1; d_call: .; clone_size: .; cdr3_nt: TGCGCCAGCAGCTTGACCTCAGGGAGGACGTCCTACGAGCAGTACTTC; cdr3_aa: CASSLTSGRTSYEQYF
j_call: TRBJ2-7; v_call: TRBV7-6; d_call: .; clone_size: .; cdr3_nt: TGTGCCAGCAGCAGAGAAACTAGCCCCTACGAGCAGTACTTC; cdr3_aa: CASSRETSPYEQYF
j_call: TRBJ2-7; v_call: TRBV27; d_call: TRBD2; clone_size: .; cdr3_nt: TGTGCCAGCAGCCCCAACGGGAGGAGTGTCGTAGCCCACGAGCAGTACTTC; cdr3_aa: CASSPNGRSVVAHEQYF
j_call: TRBJ1-5; v_call: TRBV6-1; d_call: .; clone_size: .; cdr3_nt: TGTGCCAGCATAGGGGCAACCGGAGACCAGCCCCAGCATTTT; cdr3_aa: CASIGATGDQPQHF
j_call: TRBJ2-1; v_call: TRBV15; d_call: TRBD2; clone_size: .; cdr3_nt: TGTGCCACCAGCAGAGAATTAGCGGGGACATCATTAAGCTCCTACAATGAGCAGTTCTTC; cdr3_aa: CATSRELAGTSLSSYNEQFF
j_call: TRBJ2-3; v_call: TRBV5-4; d_call: TRBD1; clone_size: .; cdr3_nt: TGTGCCAGCAGCCGACAGGGGGCAGGCACAGATACGCAGTATTTT; cdr3_aa: CASSRQGAGTDTQYF
j_call: TRBJ2-7; v_call: TRBV7-9; d_call: .; clone_size: once; cdr3_nt: TGTGCCAGCAGCTTACACGAGGGGAGCGAGCAGTACTTC; cdr3_aa: CASSLHEGSEQYF
j_call: TRBJ1-5; v_call: TRBV2; d_call: .; clone_size: .; cdr3_nt: TGTGCCAGCAGTGGGGGGAATCAGCCCCAGCATTTT; cdr3_aa: CASSGGNQPQHF
j_call: TRBJ2-7; v_call: TRBV4-3; d_call: TRBD2; clone_size: .; cdr3_nt: TGCGCCAGCAGCCAAGGACTAGCCTCCTACGAGCAGTACTTC; cdr3_aa: CASSQGLASYEQYF
j_call: TRBJ2-5; v_call: TRBV5-4; d_call: .; clone_size: .; cdr3_nt: TGTGCCAGCAGCTTGGACGGGGGGCGGGGAGAGACCCAGTACTTC; cdr3_aa: CASSLDGGRGETQYF
j_call: TRBJ1-5; v_call: TRBV7-2; d_call: .; clone_size: .; cdr3_nt: TGTGCCAGCAGCTTAACCGGGACAAGTAACCAGCCCCAGCATTTT; cdr3_aa: CASSLTGTSNQPQHF
j_call: TRBJ2-5; v_call: TRBV6-5; d_call: TRBD1; clone_size: .; cdr3_nt: TGTGCCAGCAGCCACCCGGACAGGCAAGAGACCCAGTACTTC; cdr3_aa: CASSHPDRQETQYF
j_call: TRBJ1-2; v_call: TRBV7-2; d_call: .; clone_size: few; cdr3_nt: TGTGCCAGCACCTCGCCGGTCGGGGTCTATGGCTACACCTTC; cdr3_aa: CASTSPVGVYGYTF
j_call: TRBJ2-7; v_call: TRBV5-1; d_call: TRBD2; clone_size: .; cdr3_nt: TGCGCCAGCAGCTCCGGGCTAGCGGAATCCTACGAGCAGTACTTC; cdr3_aa: CASSSGLAESYEQYF
j_call: TRBJ2-3; v_call: TRBV29-1; d_call: TRBD2; clone_size: once; cdr3_nt: TGCAGCGGTGGAGCGGGAGGGGGGACAGATACGCAGTATTTT; cdr3_aa: CSGGAGGGTDTQYF
j_call: TRBJ2-2; v_call: TRBV5-4; d_call: TRBD1; clone_size: .; cdr3_nt: TGTGCCAGCACCCCGGACAGGGGGAAGACCGGGGAGCTGTTTTTT; cdr3_aa: CASTPDRGKTGELFF
j_call: TRBJ1-1; v_call: TRBV7-8; d_call: .; clone_size: .; cdr3_nt: TGTGCCAGCAGCACCGGGACGGTAAATTCTATGAACACTGAAGCTTTCTTT; cdr3_aa: CASSTGTVNSMNTEAFF
j_call: TRBJ1-1; v_call: TRBV4-1; d_call: .; clone_size: .; cdr3_nt: TGCGCCAGCAGCCAACCGACAGCAAGGGTGGAAGCTTTCTTT; cdr3_aa: CASSQPTARVEAFF
j_call: TRBJ1-4; v_call: TRBV30; d_call: .; clone_size: few; cdr3_nt: TGTGCCTCAAGGAGAGAAAGTCGTGAAAAACTGTTTTTT; cdr3_aa: CASRRESREKLFF
j_call: TRBJ1-6; v_call: TRBV7-8; d_call: .; clone_size: .; cdr3_nt: TGTGCCAGCAGCCAGAACATGGATTCACCCCTCCACTTT; cdr3_aa: CASSQNMDSPLHF
j_call: TRBJ1-6; v_call: TRBV5-6; d_call: .; clone_size: .; cdr3_nt: TGTGCCAGCAGCTTGGGACGGGGGGGCGGGGTGGATTCACCCCTCCACTTT; cdr3_aa: CASSLGRGGGVDSPLHF
j_call: TRBJ2-1; v_call: TRBV28; d_call: .; clone_size: .; cdr3_nt: TGTGCCAGCAGTTTAGATGCAGGGCGTCTACAGTTCTTC; cdr3_aa: CASSLDAGRLQFF
j_call: TRBJ1-1; v_call: TRBV5-1; d_call: .; clone_size: .; cdr3_nt: TGCGCCAGCAGGGGTGGAGGGGACACTGTTGAAGCTTTCTTT; cdr3_aa: CASRGGGDTVEAFF
j_call: TRBJ1-3; v_call: TRBV7-6; d_call: .; clone_size: .; cdr3_nt: TGTGCCAGCAGCCCCCGACCACAGGGTTCAGGAAACACCATATATTTT; cdr3_aa: CASSPRPQGSGNTIYF
j_call: TRBJ1-5; v_call: TRBV2; d_call: .; clone_size: .; cdr3_nt: TGTGCCAGCAATCAGGTGGGCAATCAGCCCCAGCATTTT; cdr3_aa: CASNQVGNQPQHF
j_call: TRBJ2-7; v_call: TRBV4-3; d_call: TRBD1; clone_size: .; cdr3_nt: TGCGCCAGCAGCCAATTCCGGGGACAGACCTACGAGCAGTACTTC; cdr3_aa: CASSQFRGQTYEQYF
j_call: TRBJ2-7; v_call: TRBV5-1; d_call: .; clone_size: .; cdr3_nt: TGCGCCAGCACCCAAGGAGGATTCAGGAATTACACCGAGCAGTACTTC; cdr3_aa: CASTQGGFRNYTEQYF
j_call: TRBJ2-7; v_call: TRBV30; d_call: .; clone_size: once; cdr3_nt: TGTGCCTGGAGTGTAATCTCTCGTCGCGGATTCTACGAGCAGTACTTC; cdr3_aa: CAWSVISRRGFYEQYF
j_call: TRBJ1-2; v_call: TRBV10-3; d_call: TRBD1; clone_size: .; cdr3_nt: TGTGCCATGCGATATTCAGGGGGCCAGGGGAGCTACACCTTC; cdr3_aa: CAMRYSGGQGSYTF
j_call: TRBJ2-5; v_call: TRBV7-8; d_call: .; clone_size: once; cdr3_nt: TGTGCCACCAGACAGGCGGTTCAAGAGACCCAGTACTTC; cdr3_aa: CATRQAVQETQYF
j_call: TRBJ1-5; v_call: TRBV5-1; d_call: .; clone_size: .; cdr3_nt: TGCGCCAGCAGTTTGGACGGCCTCGGCGGTCAGCCCCAGCATTTT; cdr3_aa: CASSLDGLGGQPQHF
j_call: TRBJ1-1; v_call: TRBV10-3; d_call: .; clone_size: few; cdr3_nt: TGTGCCATCAGCCCACAGGGCGGTGGGACTGAAGCTTTCTTT; cdr3_aa: CAISPQGGGTEAFF
j_call: TRBJ2-3; v_call: TRBV28; d_call: TRBD1; clone_size: .; cdr3_nt: TGTGCCAGCAGTTCCCGGACAGGTCGTGTCGGCACAGATACGCAGTATTTT; cdr3_aa: CASSSRTGRVGTDTQYF
j_call: TRBJ2-1; v_call: TRBV18; d_call: TRBD1; clone_size: .; cdr3_nt: TGTGCCAGCTCCCAACAGGGGGACTACAATGAGCAGTTCTTC; cdr3_aa: CASSQQGDYNEQFF
j_call: TRBJ2-5; v_call: TRBV7-2; d_call: .; clone_size: .; cdr3_nt: TGTGCCAGCAGCTTAGCTAGCCACGAGACCCAGTACTTC; cdr3_aa: CASSLASHETQYF
j_call: TRBJ2-1; v_call: TRBV6-5; d_call: .; clone_size: few; cdr3_nt: TGTGCCAGCACCGGCCTCTACAATGAGCAGTTCTTC; cdr3_aa: CASTGLYNEQFF
j_call: TRBJ1-2; v_call: TRBV6-5; d_call: TRBD1; clone_size: few; cdr3_nt: TGTGCCAGCAGTGGTGACAGGGTCCATGGCTACACCTTC; cdr3_aa: CASSGDRVHGYTF
j_call: TRBJ2-3; v_call: TRBV2; d_call: TRBD2; clone_size: once; cdr3_nt: TGTGCCAGCAGGGCCTTGGGGAGCGGGGGGGGCGATACGCAGTATTTT; cdr3_aa: CASRALGSGGGDTQYF
j_call: TRBJ2-5; v_call: TRBV5-1; d_call: TRBD1; clone_size: .; cdr3_nt: TGCGCCAGCAGTCAGGGACAGGGACCACAAGAGACCCAGTACTTC; cdr3_aa: CASSQGQGPQETQYF
j_call: TRBJ1-1; v_call: TRBV7-9; d_call: TRBD1; clone_size: .; cdr3_nt: TGTGCCAGCAGCTTCGGAAGGGCTAGGGGGCGCGGTATTGAAGCTTTCTTT; cdr3_aa: CASSFGRARGRGIEAFF
j_call: TRBJ2-5; v_call: TRBV5-4; d_call: .; clone_size: .; cdr3_nt: TGTGCCAGCAGCTTGGTTCCCGCAGCCCAAGAGACCCAGTACTTC; cdr3_aa: CASSLVPAAQETQYF
j_call: TRBJ1-1; v_call: TRBV12-5; d_call: .; clone_size: .; cdr3_nt: TGTGCTAGTGGTTTAATGGTGAACACTGAAGCTTTCTTT; cdr3_aa: CASGLMVNTEAFF
j_call: TRBJ2-1; v_call: TRBV2; d_call: .; clone_size: .; cdr3_nt: TGTGCCAGCAGTGTTCTCCGGGGAGAGTTCAATGAGCAGTTCTTC; cdr3_aa: CASSVLRGEFNEQFF
j_call: TRBJ2-7; v_call: TRBV7-2; d_call: TRBD1; clone_size: few; cdr3_nt: TGTGCCAGCAGCTTATCGGCAGGGGGCTACGAGCAGTACTTC; cdr3_aa: CASSLSAGGYEQYF
j_call: TRBJ2-4; v_call: TRBV23-1; d_call: .; clone_size: .; cdr3_nt: TGCGCCAGCATTGACCGGGAGCCTCGGGCCAAAAACATTCAGTACTTC; cdr3_aa: CASIDREPRAKNIQYF
j_call: TRBJ1-2; v_call: TRBV7-2; d_call: .; clone_size: .; cdr3_nt: TGTGCCAGCAGCTTAGGTTCAGGGGATGGCTACACCTTC; cdr3_aa: CASSLGSGDGYTF
j_call: TRBJ2-2; v_call: TRBV10-3; d_call: TRBD1; clone_size: .; cdr3_nt: TGTGCCATCAGTAGTTTGCCGGGACAGGGCTCGGGGTGGAGCACCGGGGAGCTGTTTTTT; cdr3_aa: CAISSLPGQGSGWSTGELFF
j_call: TRBJ2-2; v_call: TRBV5-1; d_call: .; clone_size: .; cdr3_nt: TGCGCCAGCAGCTTGGGACCCCTAACGGGTGGGGAGCTGTTTTTT; cdr3_aa: CASSLGPLTGGELFF
j_call: TRBJ1-2; v_call: TRBV28; d_call: .; clone_size: .; cdr3_nt: TGTGCCAGCAGTTTAAGTCGCGGCTACACCTTC; cdr3_aa: CASSLSRGYTF
j_call: TRBJ1-2; v_call: TRBV6-1; d_call: TRBD1; clone_size: .; cdr3_nt: TGTGCCAGCAGTCTGACAGGGTTTTATGGCTACACCTTC; cdr3_aa: CASSLTGFYGYTF
j_call: TRBJ1-5; v_call: TRBV18; d_call: .; clone_size: .; cdr3_nt: TGTGCCAGCTCACCGGACGGGAATCAGCCCCAGCATTTT; cdr3_aa: CASSPDGNQPQHF